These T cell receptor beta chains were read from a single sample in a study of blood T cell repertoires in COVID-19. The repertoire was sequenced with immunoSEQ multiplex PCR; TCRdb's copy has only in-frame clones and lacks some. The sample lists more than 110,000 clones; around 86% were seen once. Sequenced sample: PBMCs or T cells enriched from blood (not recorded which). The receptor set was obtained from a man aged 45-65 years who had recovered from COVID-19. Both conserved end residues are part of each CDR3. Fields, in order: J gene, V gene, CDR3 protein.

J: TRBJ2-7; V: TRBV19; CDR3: CASSKSNFYEQYF
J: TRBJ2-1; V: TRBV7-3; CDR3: CASSLIGGEQFF
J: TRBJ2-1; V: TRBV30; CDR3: CAWTIRGLAQFF
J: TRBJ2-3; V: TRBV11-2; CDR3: CASSLEAGTNTQYF
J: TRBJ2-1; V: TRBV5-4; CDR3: CASSLANGWRERIYNEQFF
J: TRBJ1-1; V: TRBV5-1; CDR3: CASSLAGGLNTEAFF
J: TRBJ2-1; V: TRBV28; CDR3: CASSEAYNEQFF
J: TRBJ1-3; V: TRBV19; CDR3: CASSVGGPGNTIYF
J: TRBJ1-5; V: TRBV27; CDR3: CASSSGLLNQPQHF
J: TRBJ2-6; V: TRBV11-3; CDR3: CASSPRRAGAGANVLTF
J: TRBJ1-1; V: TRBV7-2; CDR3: CASSLGSWRVAEAFF
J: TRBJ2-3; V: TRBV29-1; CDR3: CSVEGTSGRSTDTQYF
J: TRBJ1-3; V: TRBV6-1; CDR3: CASSEDTGGRNTIYF
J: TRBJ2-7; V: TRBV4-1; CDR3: CASSKQGFRGASSYEQYF
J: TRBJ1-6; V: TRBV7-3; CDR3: CASSLLIHNSPLHF
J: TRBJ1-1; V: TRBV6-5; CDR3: CASRMGGENTEAFF
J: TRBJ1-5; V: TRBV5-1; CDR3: CASSLVAGSNQPQHF
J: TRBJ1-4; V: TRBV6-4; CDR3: CARHQGPYSKLFF
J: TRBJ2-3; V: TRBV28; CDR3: CASRLISTDTQYF
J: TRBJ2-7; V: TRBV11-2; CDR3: CASSLGIGAKYEQYF
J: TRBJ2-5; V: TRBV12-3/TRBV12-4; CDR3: CASGGGAGETQYF
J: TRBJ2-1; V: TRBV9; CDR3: CASSVGVSGSYGHEQFF
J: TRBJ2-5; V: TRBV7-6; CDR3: CASSSVGGLVGETQYF
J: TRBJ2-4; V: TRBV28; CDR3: CASRSQGALQYF
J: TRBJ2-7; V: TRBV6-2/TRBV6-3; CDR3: CASSAQDYEQYF
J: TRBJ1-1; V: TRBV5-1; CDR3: CASSGGPSGTEAFF
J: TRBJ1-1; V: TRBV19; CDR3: CASSIYSRGIEAFF
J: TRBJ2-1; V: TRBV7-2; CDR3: CASRAGGLSPYNEQFF
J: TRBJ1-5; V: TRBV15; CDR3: CATRGQGASNQPQHF
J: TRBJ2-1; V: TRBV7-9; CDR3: CASSSPGNSFGNEQFF
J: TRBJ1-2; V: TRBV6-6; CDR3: CASSYSDRSYGYTF
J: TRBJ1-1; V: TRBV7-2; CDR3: CASSFGGRRTEAFF
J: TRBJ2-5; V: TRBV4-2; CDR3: CASSLSATSGAQETQYF
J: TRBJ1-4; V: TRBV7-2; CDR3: CASSVQGLNEKLFF
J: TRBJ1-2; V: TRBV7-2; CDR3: CAARGGRMEGYTF
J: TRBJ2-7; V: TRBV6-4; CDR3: CANRRDGSYEQYF
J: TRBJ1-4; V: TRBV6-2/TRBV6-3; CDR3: CASSYGNRRIDAEKLFF
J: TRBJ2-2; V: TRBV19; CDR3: CASSIGGAARSGELFF
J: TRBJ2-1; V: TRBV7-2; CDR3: CASSRDRSYEQFF
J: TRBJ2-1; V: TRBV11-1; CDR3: CASSLARGSSYNEQFF
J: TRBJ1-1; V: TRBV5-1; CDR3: CASRTQGARTEAFF
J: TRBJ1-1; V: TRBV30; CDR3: CAWIEGRGRTEAFF
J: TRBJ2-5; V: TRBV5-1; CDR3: CASSHGTSGQETQYF
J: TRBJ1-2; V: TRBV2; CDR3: CASTRENIYGYTF
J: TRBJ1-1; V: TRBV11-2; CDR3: CASSLTRGGFTEAFF
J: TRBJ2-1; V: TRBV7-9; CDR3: CASSLEEGARNNEQFF
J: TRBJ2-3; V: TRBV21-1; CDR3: CASSTPTRVSTDTQYF
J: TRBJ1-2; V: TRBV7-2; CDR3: CASSLATGVAYGYTF
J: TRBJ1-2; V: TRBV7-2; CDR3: CASSQLRGLSYGYTF
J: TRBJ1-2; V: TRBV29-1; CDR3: CSVAAIGGNYGYTF
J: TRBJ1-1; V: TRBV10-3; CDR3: CAISEERNTEAFF
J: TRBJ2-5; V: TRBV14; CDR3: CASSQGLAGSETQYF